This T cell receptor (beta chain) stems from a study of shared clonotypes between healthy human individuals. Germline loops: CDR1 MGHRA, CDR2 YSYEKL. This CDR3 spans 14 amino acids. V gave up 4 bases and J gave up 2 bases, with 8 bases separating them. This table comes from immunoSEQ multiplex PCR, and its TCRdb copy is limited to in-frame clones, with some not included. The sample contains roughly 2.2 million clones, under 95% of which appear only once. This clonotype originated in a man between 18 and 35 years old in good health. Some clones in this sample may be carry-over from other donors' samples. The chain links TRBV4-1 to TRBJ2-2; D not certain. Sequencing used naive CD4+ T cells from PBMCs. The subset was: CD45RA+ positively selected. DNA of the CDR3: TGCGCCAGCAGCCGAGGACCCAACACCGGGGAGCTGTTTTTT. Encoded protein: CASSRGPNTGELFF.